This T cell receptor (beta chain) is drawn from a study of regulatory T cells in long-lasting Graves disease. Germline CDR1 MDHEN, CDR2 SYDVKM. V was clipped by 2 bases and J by 3 bases; unmatched bases: 7. The CDR3 is 15 amino acids. Regarding time point: persistent/refractory GD, antithyroid drugs over 5 years with positive TRAb. Making the TCR library involved RNA that had been extracted from PBMCs. This clonotype was recorded at least ten times. Through Arm-PCR of CDR3 regions and iRepertoire HTBI primers, TCR beta libraries were built. One entry per CDR3 protein, called by TCRdb with MiXCR from the multiplex PCR reads. The sample includes around 400,000 distinct CDR3 sequences, roughly 24% of them seen just once.

The sequence was obtained from a woman aged 40 to 49 with Graves disease. Here the sequenced sample was peripheral blood mononuclear cells (PBMCs), taken when the disease was refractory, from a patient treated with antithyroid drugs. This chain links TRBV28 with TRBJ2-7, with 7 bases aligning to TRBD1. DNA for the CDR3: TGTGCCAGCAGTTTACTCGGGACAGTGCACTACGAGCAGTACTTC. Encoded protein: CASSLLGTVHYEQYF.